A single sample gave rise to the 4 T cell receptor beta chains below, sequenced in a study of blood T cell repertoires in COVID-19. Measured with immunoSEQ multiplex PCR; TCRdb has only the in-frame clones, and not every one. This table has 150,000 to 200,000 clones, roughly 90% appearing once. Sequenced input: peripheral blood. The receptors derive from a man aged 50-59 years with acute or convalescent COVID-19.

The chain recombines TRBV5-5 with TRBJ2-3, with D tentatively TRBD2 (5 bases). Germline CDR1 SGHKS, CDR2 YYEKEE (reference sequence). CDR3 length equals 14 residues. Trimming removed 0 bases at V and 5 bases at J, with 10 bases between. CDR3 DNA: TGTGCCAGCAGCTTGGCCCGGGGTGGAGATACGCAGTATTTT. It specifies CASSLARGGDTQYF.

The chain is built from TRBV9 and TRBJ2-2; 7 bases align to TRBD2. Germline lookup yields CDR1 SGDLS and CDR2 YYNGEE. V was pared by 5 bases and J by 7 bases, with 8 bases of the junction left unmatched. This CDR3 has 14 amino acids. For the CDR3, the DNA is TGTGCCAGCAGGGAGCGGGGAGTAGACGGGGAGCTGTTTTTT. This gives the protein CASRERGVDGELFF. Looking up the rest from reference TRBV9 and TRBJ2-2 gives the full variable domain: DSGVTQTPKHLITATGQRVTLRCSPRSGDLSVYWYQQSLDQGLQFLIQYYNGEERAKGNILERFSAQQFPDLHSELNLSSLELGDSALYFCASRERGVDGELFFGEGSRLTVL.

The chain is built from TRBV6-5 and TRBJ1-1; TRBD1 matches 7 bases. Germline V gene data show CDR1 as MNHEY and CDR2 as SVGAGI. Trimming at V came to 2 bases and at J to 1 base, leaving 1 base not matched to a gene. The CDR3 length is 14 residues. In DNA form, the CDR3 reads TGTGCCAGCAGTTACGACAGGGCGAACACTGAAGCTTTCTTT. As protein: CASSYDRANTEAFF.

The rearrangement joins TRBV6-5 to TRBJ1-1, with a possible D match to TRBD1 (5 bases). Between the trimmed V and J ends, which lost 7 bases and 1 base, there was a span of 13 bases. Germline lookup yields CDR1 MNHEY and CDR2 SVGAGI. CDR3 length: 14 residues. As DNA, the CDR3 is TGTGCCAGCAACCAAGCGGGGGGGAACACTGAAGCTTTCTTT. It encodes CASNQAGGNTEAFF.